This TCR beta chain emerged from a study of OX40 agonist ivuxolimab in advanced cancers. No patient had autoimmune disease or received systemic immunosuppression. Blood got drawn at baseline, again on cycle 4 day 1, and then on cycle 7 day 1. Clones were read by immunoSEQ multiplex PCR, and TCRdb kept only the in-frame ones, dropping some. The sample includes 50,000 or so clones, more than 75% of them seen just once. Looked up from germline, CDR1 is SGHNT and CDR2 is YYREEE (reference sequence). This CDR3 contains 17 residues. The V and J ends lost 6 bases and 4 bases, in that order; junction bases with no gene match: 14.

The chain is built from TRBV5-4 and TRBJ2-3, with TRBD2 matching over 10 bases. The sequenced sample was CD4+ or CD8+ T cells sorted from blood, obtained in a trial of the OX40 agonist ivuxolimab. This clonotype was sampled from an adult with an advanced solid tumor such as melanoma, head and neck, liver or kidney cancer. CDR3 coding DNA: TGTGCCAGCACCCTTGGAGCGGGAGGGGGGATAGCAGATACGCAGTATTTT. Residues: CASTLGAGGGIADTQYF. The whole variable domain, filled in from reference TRBV5-4 and TRBJ2-3, reads ETGVTQSPTHLIKTRGQQVTLRCSSQSGHNTVSWYQQALGQGPQFIFQYYREEENGRGNFPPRFSGLQFPNYSSELNVNALELDDSALYLCASTLGAGGGIADTQYFGPGTRLTVL.